Listed here are 21 T cell receptor beta chains from one sample, sequenced in a study of T-cell reconstitution after alpha-beta-depleted transplantation in children. A library of TCRbeta sequences, prepared with unique molecular identifiers, was generated. TCRdb analysed the PCR reads with MiXCR anew, one entry per CDR3 protein. The sample comprises some 600,000 distinct CDR3 sequences, around 17% of which are singletons, and approximately 1.1% rests with the top ten. The starting material was PBMCs from the stem cell graft donor, obtained from the stem cell graft. Every receptor here comes from a human donor who donated a stem cell graft to a child with acute myeloid leukemia.

This clonotype was observed at least ten times. The chain links TRBV29-1 to TRBJ2-7; 7 nucleotides agree with TRBD2. The trim removed 7 bases at V and 4 bases at J, leaving 10 bases unmatched. Looked up from germline, CDR1 is SQVTM and CDR2 is ANQGSEA. The CDR3 is 13 amino acids. The CDR3 DNA sequence: TGCAGCGCCATGAAGTGGGAGGGGTACGAGCAGTACTTC. Protein sequence: CSAMKWEGYEQYF.

The chain joins TRBV27 to TRBJ2-7, with D possibly matching TRBD2 (5 bases). The CDR3 spans 16 residues. The germline V gene encodes CDR1 MNHEY and CDR2 SMNVEV (reference sequence). The V and J ends lost 0 bases and 2 bases respectively, with 14 bases between them. The CDR3 region has the DNA TGTGCCAGCAGTTTATCGTTTTTACGGGGTCCCTACGAGCAGTACTTC. This gives the protein CASSLSFLRGPYEQYF.

The genes are TRBV7-2 and TRBJ2-4, with TRBD1 matching over 7 bases. V was clipped by 5 bases and J by 7 bases; unmatched bases: 14. CDR1 and CDR2 (germline): SGHTA, FQGNSA. The CDR3 sequence is 16 residues long. The chain's CDR3 is CASSPRERQGWNIQYF. The CDR3 DNA follows: TGTGCCAGCAGCCCCCGGGAAAGACAGGGATGGAACATTCAGTACTTC.

The sample holds a few counts of this clonotype. The V gene is TRBV24-1, the J gene TRBJ1-2, with TRBD1 as a possible D gene (5 bases). The length of the CDR3 is 16 residues. Per the germline V gene, CDR1 is KGHDR and CDR2 is SFDVKD. V lost 7 bases to trimming and J lost 4 bases, with 21 bases between them. The CDR3 DNA reads TGTGCCACCAGGCGCGGGAAGAAAGGGGTCGGCTATGGCTACACCTTC. Translated, it gives CATRRGKKGVGYGYTF.

This clonotype showed up many times. The chain links TRBV9 to TRBJ2-1; 11 bases agree with TRBD2. The CDR3 consists of 16 residues. Germline V CDR1 and CDR2: SGDLS, YYNGEE. With 0 bases clipped from V and 6 bases from J, the junction kept 5 bases outside the gene matches. The CDR3 reads CASSVGLAGGLNEQFF. CDR3 nucleotide sequence: TGTGCCAGCAGCGTAGGTCTAGCGGGGGGACTCAATGAGCAGTTCTTC.

The sample holds many counts of this clonotype. The gene calls are TRBV20-1 and TRBJ1-5, with TRBD1 as a possible D gene (6 bases). The V end was cut by 6 bases, the J end by 2 bases, with 14 bases between. The CDR3 covers 14 residues. Germline V gene data show CDR1 as DFQATT and CDR2 as SNEGSKA (reference sequence). CDR3: CSAIPQGGNQPQHF. CDR3 in DNA: TGCAGTGCCATTCCACAGGGAGGCAATCAGCCCCAGCATTTT.

The sample holds a few counts of this clonotype. One end of the junction fails to match germline, which may point to a read error. The chain joins TRBV7-9 to TRBJ1-1, with D perhaps matching TRBD1 (6 bases). The CDR3 covers 13 residues. Germline V lookup: CDR1 SEHNR, CDR2 FQNEAQ (reference sequence). Here the CDR3 reads CASSLAAGADAFF. The CDR3 DNA is TGTGCCAGCAGCTTAGCGGCGGGGGCTGATGCTTTCTTT.

This clonotype was seen at least ten times. CDR3 DNA sequence: TGCAGTGCCGGGGGGCCAATGCGCGAGCAGTACTTC. Amino acids: CSAGGPMREQYF. V and J are TRBV20-1 and TRBJ2-7, with D possibly being TRBD2 (7 bases). V shed 6 bases and J shed 6 bases, with 15 bases lying between them. Germline CDR1 is DFQATT and CDR2 is SNEGSKA (reference sequence). This CDR3 has 12 amino acids.

This clonotype was detected many times. This rearrangement joins TRBV5-1 to TRBJ2-2; D is possibly TRBD2 (6 bases). V was trimmed by 3 bases and J by 13 bases, leaving 10 bases between them. Germline V gene sequence: CDR1 SGHRS, CDR2 YFSETQ. This CDR3 contains 11 residues. CDR3 bases: TGCGCCAGCAGCTGGGGACTGGGGCTGTTTTTT. This translates into CASSWGLGLFF.

This chain connects TRBV20-1 to TRBJ2-1; 8 nucleotides match TRBD2. This CDR3 is built from 14 residues. Germline CDR1 reads DFQATT; CDR2 reads SNEGSKA (reference sequence). V lost 0 bases and J lost 4; bases outside the gene matches: 2. The CDR3 coding sequence is TGCAGTGCTAGAGATCCGGGGGGGTACAATGAGCAGTTCTTC. Translated: CSARDPGGYNEQFF.

This clonotype was recorded a few times. This rearrangement joins TRBV24-1 to TRBJ1-5; no reliable D call. The CDR3 length is 14 residues. CDR1 is KGHDR, CDR2 SFDVKD, per germline. The V gene lost 2 bases and the J gene lost 2 bases, with 6 bases spanning the gap. The CDR3 coding sequence is TGTGCCACCAGTGATTCGACCGGCAATCAGCCCCAGCATTTT. It is translated as CATSDSTGNQPQHF.

This clonotype was seen a handful of times. The chain employs TRBV20-1 and TRBJ2-7; D is unclear. V was cut by 2 bases and J by 1 base, with 12 bases left in between. CDR1 DFQATT and CDR2 SNEGSKA come from the germline V gene (reference sequence). The CDR3 length is 14 residues. The CDR3 loop reads CSARYNGGSYEQYF. CDR3 coding DNA: TGCAGTGCTAGATATAACGGCGGATCCTACGAGCAGTACTTC.

This clonotype showed up many times. This chain connects TRBV5-1 to TRBJ1-2; weak D call: TRBD1 (5 bases). Trimming took off 0 bases at V and 7 bases at J, with 16 bases between the two ends. The CDR3 is 15 amino acids. Germline assignment: CDR1 SGHRS and CDR2 YFSETQ. The chain's CDR3 is CASSLAPTELGGYTF. CDR3 DNA: TGCGCCAGCAGCTTGGCCCCGACAGAGCTGGGTGGCTACACCTTC.

The table lists this clonotype with many counts. V usage is TRBV20-1 and J usage is TRBJ2-7; a possible D gene is TRBD1 (5 bases). The CDR3 length is 14 residues. V was trimmed by 5 bases and J by 6 bases, leaving 20 bases between them. CDR1 is DFQATT and CDR2 is SNEGSKA in the germline V gene (reference sequence). In nucleotides, the CDR3 is TGCAGTGCTTACAATAGTCAGGGATCGATCGAGCAGTACGTC. Its protein is CSAYNSQGSIEQYV.

This clonotype was seen repeatedly, ten times or more. The chain links TRBV20-1 to TRBJ2-1; TRBD2 matches 8 bases. Germline values: CDR1 DFQATT, CDR2 SNEGSKA (reference sequence). This CDR3 has 15 residues. V shed 4 bases, J shed 8 bases, and the junction held 13 bases outside the gene matches. CDR3 residues: CSAKPGLAGGDEQFF. CDR3 nucleotide sequence: TGCAGTGCTAAGCCCGGACTGGCGGGGGGCGATGAGCAGTTCTTC.

This clonotype came up many times. The V call is TRBV7-9, the J call TRBJ2-7, with 9 nucleotides matching TRBD1. Germline trimming cut 5 bases from V and 3 bases from J; bases unmatched to any gene: 5. This CDR3 region has 14 residues. The germline V gene encodes CDR1 SEHNR and CDR2 FQNEAQ (reference sequence). CDR3 residues: CASSPRDRDYEQYF. The CDR3 nucleotides are TGTGCCAGCAGCCCGCGGGACAGGGACTACGAGCAGTACTTC.

The chain combines TRBV20-1 with TRBJ2-1; 7 bases agree with TRBD2. With V trimmed by 4 bases and J by 2 bases, 2 bases remained unmatched. In germline, CDR1 is DFQATT, CDR2 SNEGSKA (reference sequence). This CDR3 region has 13 residues. CDR3 DNA: TGCAGTGCTATTGGGACTACCTACAATGAGCAGTTCTTC. As protein: CSAIGTTYNEQFF.

DNA for the CDR3: TGTGCCAGCAGCTTGGCCGTGGACAGTAGCTACGAGCAGTACGTC. As protein: CASSLAVDSSYEQYV. The chain joins TRBV5-4 to TRBJ2-7; D perhaps matches TRBD1 (6 bases). With 0 bases removed from V and 3 bases from J, the gap between germline ends came to 13 bases. Germline V gene sequence: CDR1 SGHNT, CDR2 YYREEE (reference sequence). The CDR3 loop spans 15 amino acids.

The rearrangement links TRBV28 to TRBJ1-4, with D possibly being TRBD1 (5 bases). The CDR3 runs 16 residues. The V gene lost 6 bases and the J gene lost 4 bases, with 18 bases spanning the gap. The germline V gene has CDR1 MDHEN and CDR2 SYDVKM. The CDR3 reads CASSLAFRAINEKLFF. CDR3 DNA sequence: TGTGCCAGCAGCCTTGCTTTCAGGGCGATTAATGAAAAACTGTTTTTT.

Ten or more counts support this clonotype. The chain carries TRBV20-1 and TRBJ2-3; D may match TRBD1 or TRBD2 (5 bases each). Germline CDR1 DFQATT, CDR2 SNEGSKA (reference sequence). The germline V and J ends were trimmed by 5 bases and 2 bases, with 11 bases remaining between them. The CDR3 runs to 13 residues. CDR3 coding DNA: TGCAGTGCTCCGGGGCAATCCACAGATACGCAGTATTTT. Its protein product is CSAPGQSTDTQYF.

The V and J genes are TRBV7-9 and TRBJ2-5; D is possibly TRBD2 (7 bases). The CDR3 runs 16 residues. CDR1 is SEHNR, CDR2 FQNEAQ, per germline (reference sequence). Trimming cost V 5 bases and J 2 bases, with 18 bases left between them. The CDR3 bases are TGTGCCAGCAGCCCTACTGGCGGGGGCGAGCAAGAGACCCAGTACTTC. Encoded protein: CASSPTGGGEQETQYF.